This T cell receptor (beta chain) was sequenced for a study of OX40 agonist ivuxolimab in advanced cancers. About the investigation overall: The costimulatory receptor OX40 (CD134) was targeted by ivuxolimab, a fully human IgG2 agonistic monoclonal antibody. Intravenous ivuxolimab was administered to patients every 2 weeks at six dose levels: 0.01, 0.1, 0.3, 1.5, 3 and 10 mg/kg. The purpose of peripheral TCRbeta sequencing was to test whether ivuxolimab changed TCR sequence diversity and led to clonal T-cell expansion. In the dose-escalation cohort, approximately 82% of patients were male, and the mean age was roughly 60 years, with a range of roughly 20 to 79. The monotherapy dose-escalation portion (N ≈ 57 patients) of the phase I ivuxolimab trial is reported in the paper. Partial responses occurred in three dose-escalation patients, of whom one had hepatocellular carcinoma and two had cutaneous melanoma. Of the 50 or so patients in dose escalation, approximately 20 had hepatocellular carcinoma, about 15 had melanoma, 9 had renal cell carcinoma and 9 had head and neck cancer. Prior anti-PD-1, anti-PD-L1 or anti-CTLA-4 therapy was permitted, and checkpoint inhibitors had been received by less than 45% of dose-escalation patients. Broader findings and caveats from the paper: Low levels of normalized T-cell clonal expansion were also seen in some nonresponding patients. In partial responders in the 0.1-3.0 mg/kg groups, normalized peripheral clonal expansion was found to be among the lowest, especially among CD8+ T cells. The antigen specificity of the peripheral T cells that underwent clonal expansion was not determined. After ivuxolimab, CD8+ T cells had more expanded clones than CD4+ T cells on average. Clonal expansion of both CD4+ and CD8+ blood T cells was observed from baseline to week 6 at doses 0.1 to 3.0 mg/kg.

This clone has only a few counts. No cognate antigen has been identified for it. Base quality data are lacking; no much larger clone is found one base away. For sequencing of the TCRbeta CDR3 region, genomic DNA was extracted from the sorted cells. TCRbeta CDR3 regions were sequenced using the immunoSEQ Assay. TCRdb took this table from immuneACCESS and kept in-frame rearrangements with V and J called. Such tables lack part of the clones; where checked against another copy, unresolved V genes explain under half of the gap, and the rest is unexplained. Within this sample are about 77,000 clones, with around 87% of them counted one time only. Roughly 6.3% of the sample lies in the top ten. Patients with a history of autoimmune disease or receiving systemic immunosuppression were excluded from the trial. In every dose cohort, peripheral blood was drawn for TCR sequencing at baseline, cycle 4 day 1, and cycle 7 day 1. The samples were taken from a phase I, first-in-human, multicenter, open-label dose-escalation trial of ivuxolimab. Adults with locally advanced or metastatic head and neck squamous cell, hepatocellular, melanoma or renal cell carcinoma were enrolled in the trial. Before TCR sequencing, CD4+ T cells and CD8+ T cells from peripheral blood were sorted into separate populations.

This clonotype was obtained from an adult with an advanced solid tumor such as melanoma, head and neck, liver or kidney cancer. Here the sequenced sample was CD4+ or CD8+ T cells sorted from blood, taken in a trial of the OX40 agonist ivuxolimab.

The CDR3 here reads CASSARRQGNQPQHF. The nucleotide sequence is TGTGCCAGCAGTGCCCGAAGACAGGGCAATCAGCCCCAGCATTTT. The chain was built from TRBV2 and TRBJ1-5, with TRBD1 as a weak D call on 6 bases. V lost 4 bases and J lost 2 bases; the stretch between them is 12 bases long. The CDR3 runs 15 amino acids, cysteine and phenylalanine included. Kept here is only the CDR3 DNA, which spans 45 bases and is read in frame from base 1. The CDR1 and CDR2 encoded by the germline V gene are SNHLY and FYNNEI.